The sequence of this T cell receptor beta chain was determined in a study of identical twins. Template switching supplied a universal primer site; unique molecular identifiers were carried on the cDNA. Each CDR3 protein is one row after TCRdb ran MiXCR on the 5' RACE reads. The sample carries hundreds of thousands of distinct CDR3 sequences, approximately 24% recorded once. CDR3 size: 15 residues. V lost 5 bases, J lost 5 bases, and 7 bases stayed unmatched. Germline CDR1 and CDR2: MNHEY and SMNVEV (reference sequence). The same specimen was also included in a second study, on T cells expressing NK-cell markers. This second study notes: Underlying the TCR beta repertoires were sorted CD3+CD56+NKG2C+, CD3+CD56+NKG2C- and CD3+CD56-NKG2C+ T cells. Seven of eight sequenced donors tested HCMV-seropositive; one tested seronegative. Roughly 1.0-7.0% of CD8+ T cells in several donors belonged to dominant NKG2C+ clonotypes.

Sequencing used CD4+ T cells sorted from blood. This rearrangement joins TRBV27 to TRBJ2-2; 8 bases align to TRBD1. This sequence was found in a woman between 18 and 29 years old in good health. The CDR3 DNA is TGTGCCAGCAGTCCGGGGGACAGGAAGACCGGGGAGCTGTTTTTT. It specifies CASSPGDRKTGELFF.